These 22 T cell receptor beta chains came from one sample sequenced in a study of CD8+CD57+ T cells in acquired aplastic anemia (dated by TCRdb to between 2017 and 2018). The instrument was an Illumina HiSeq 2000. TCR beta VDJ combination and CDR3 sequence profiling used genomic DNA as the template. Through fastp at Q25 and MiXCR, TCRdb rebuilt clones from the public reads, retaining in-frame beta chains. CDR3 protein duplicates are merged, each entry listing the most common genes and DNA. Counted in this sample were 200,000 or so distinct CDR3 sequences; under 70% of them appeared once. Around 45% of the sample is held by the ten biggest clonotypes. The sample was sorted CD4+, CD8+, or CD8+CD57+ T cells (not recorded which) from PBMCs. The receptor set was obtained from a human donor with severe aplastic anemia or a healthy control (not recorded which).

V and J are TRBV20-1 and TRBJ1-1; D gene ambiguous. Germline values: CDR1 DFQATT, CDR2 SNEGSKA (reference sequence). The CDR3 is made up of 13 amino acids. CDR3 sequence reads: CSPHREADTEAFF. DNA of the CDR3: TGCAGCCCCCATCGGGAGGCGGACACTGAAGCTTTCTTT.

This clonotype has ten or more counts. The genes are TRBV6-2 or TRBV6-3 and TRBJ1-2; no firm D call. CDR1 and CDR2 from the germline V gene are MNHEY and SVGEGT. Trimming took off 5 bases at V and 2 bases at J, with 6 bases between the two ends. The CDR3 has 12 residues. CDR3 sequence reads: CASSTQNYGYTF. The CDR3 DNA reads as TGTGCCAGCAGTACACAAAACTATGGCTACACCTTC.

The table lists this clonotype with a few counts. V and J are TRBV15 and TRBJ2-7; D gene uncertain. Germline V gene data show CDR1 as LNHNV and CDR2 as YYDKDF (reference sequence). V was cut by 0 bases and J by 3 bases, with 9 bases left in between. CDR3 length: 14 residues. The CDR3 here is CATSRDIPGYEQYF. DNA for the CDR3: TGTGCCACCAGCAGAGATATACCAGGCTACGAGCAGTACTTC.

V and J are TRBV19 and TRBJ1-6; no firm D call. The CDR3 length is 13 residues. The V and J ends lost 6 bases and 5 bases respectively, with 8 bases between them. Germline assignment: CDR1 LNHDA and CDR2 SQIVND (reference sequence). The CDR3 sequence is CASRRGNNSPLHF. The CDR3 DNA follows: TGTGCCAGTAGACGTGGGAATAATTCACCCCTCCACTTT.

This clonotype was detected a few times. This chain joins TRBV20-1 and TRBJ2-7; D call uncertain. This CDR3 has 13 residues. Looked up from germline, CDR1 is DFQATT and CDR2 is SNEGSKA (reference sequence). V gave up 3 bases and J gave up 0 bases, with 9 bases separating them. Written as DNA, the CDR3 is TGCAGTGCTAGGCAGACCAGCTCCTACGAGCAGTACTTC. This translates into CSARQTSSYEQYF.

As concerns this clonotype: This likely comes from a read error, as the CDR3 has no conserved phenylalanine or tryptophan at its end. The CDR3 region is CSVGAGPMGQFS. The CDR3 nucleotides are TGCAGCGTTGGGGCAGGGCCAATGGGGCAGTTCTCC. This chain joins TRBV29-1 and TRBJ2-1; TRBD1 is a possible D gene (5 bases). Germline CDR1 SQVTM, CDR2 ANQGSEA. The CDR3 loop spans 12 amino acids. V lost 4 bases and J lost 12, with 16 bases in between.

The rearrangement links TRBV19 to TRBJ2-2, with a tentative D call TRBD1 (6 bases). Germline CDR1 reads LNHDA; CDR2 reads SQIVND (reference sequence). The length of the CDR3 is 16 residues. The germline V and J ends were trimmed by 10 bases and 3 bases, with 21 bases remaining between them. The CDR3 nucleotides are TGTGCCACAAACTCCGGGGCAGGGGTGGACACCGGGGAGCTGTTTTTT. Translation: CATNSGAGVDTGELFF.

CDR3 coding DNA: TGTGCCAGCAGCTTGGCCGGGATCGTCTTTACAGCCAAAAACATTCAGTACTTC. Its translation: CASSLAGIVFTAKNIQYF. The J gene is TRBJ2-7, the V gene TRBV5-8; weak D call: TRBD2 (5 bases). The DNA end is a closer match to TRBJ2-4, so the J assignment may be wrong. Germline CDR1 is SGHTS and CDR2 is YDEGEE. This CDR3 spans 18 amino acids.

This clonotype came up a few times. The V gene is TRBV25-1, the J gene TRBJ2-7; D is perhaps TRBD1 (6 bases). This CDR3 contains 15 residues. The V and J ends lost 4 bases and 4 bases respectively, with 17 bases between them. From germline, CDR1 is MGHDK and CDR2 SYGVNS. CDR3 sequence (DNA): TGTGCCAGCAGTGTATCCCTGGGCAGGGGTTACGAGCAGTACTTC. It translates to CASSVSLGRGYEQYF.

This clonotype was recorded only once. V and J are TRBV5-1 and TRBJ1-4, with TRBD1 as a possible D gene (5 bases). The CDR3 is 15 amino acids. Germline V CDR1 and CDR2: SGHRS, YFSETQ. Trimming stripped 0 bases from V and 3 bases from J, with 9 bases between. In nucleotides, the CDR3 is TGCGCCAGCAGCTTGGAGGGGTTGGCTAATGAAAAACTGTTTTTT. Its translation: CASSLEGLANEKLFF.

This clonotype was observed at least ten times. The chain joins TRBV4-1 to TRBJ1-4; tentatively, D is TRBD1 (6 bases). Germline CDR1 MGHRA, CDR2 YSYEKL. The CDR3 is 14 residues long. With 4 bases removed from V and 5 bases from J, the gap between germline ends came to 11 bases. CDR3 amino acids: CASSRKDSNEKLFF. The CDR3 DNA reads TGCGCCAGCAGCCGCAAGGACAGCAATGAAAAACTGTTTTTT.

The rearrangement joins TRBV7-9 to TRBJ1-2; 8 bases align to TRBD1. This CDR3 region has 13 residues. V was pared by 5 bases and J by 4 bases, with 3 bases of the junction left unmatched. Looked up from germline, CDR1 is SEHNR and CDR2 is FQNEAQ (reference sequence). CDR3 nucleotides: TGTGCCAGCAGCACTGACAGGGGCTATGGCTACACCTTC. This translates into CASSTDRGYGYTF.

The chain employs TRBV10-3 and TRBJ2-1, with D perhaps matching TRBD2 (5 bases). Trimming pared 3 bases from V and 5 bases from J, leaving 20 bases between. Germline CDR1 reads ENHRY; CDR2 reads SYGVKD. The CDR3 covers 17 residues. As DNA, the CDR3 is TGTGCCATCAGTGATGGAGGCAGATCCTTTTCGGACAATGAGCAGTTCTTC. Residues: CAISDGGRSFSDNEQFF.

The chain links TRBV25-1 to TRBJ2-1, with 9 bases fitting TRBD2. The CDR3 sequence is 15 residues long. Germline CDR1 is MGHDK and CDR2 is SYGVNS. V shed 4 bases, J shed 4 bases, and the junction held 5 bases outside the gene matches. The CDR3 protein is CASSGRLAAYNEQFF. CDR3 nucleotides: TGTGCCAGCAGTGGCAGACTAGCGGCATACAATGAGCAGTTCTTC.

V gene TRBV7-2 combines with J gene TRBJ2-5; 9 nucleotides agree with TRBD1. Trimming removed 5 bases from V and 0 bases from J; junction bases left unmatched: 19. CDR3 size: 20 residues. Germline lookup yields CDR1 SGHTA and CDR2 FQGNSA. The DNA for the CDR3 is TGTGCCAGCAGCGTCGGGGACAGGGTTCCCTTGTGTCCTGACCAAGAGACCCAGTACTTC. Its translation is CASSVGDRVPLCPDQETQYF.

The chain combines TRBV11-2 with TRBJ2-1; D unresolved. CDR1 is SGHAT and CDR2 is FQNNGV in the germline V gene. V was shortened by 0 bases and J by 9 bases, with 9 bases between the two germline ends. This CDR3 has 13 residues. The CDR3 region has the DNA TGTGCCAGCAGCTTAGAAGCATCGGGTGAGCAGTTCTTC. Its translation is CASSLEASGEQFF.

This chain connects TRBV20-1 to TRBJ2-7, with D possibly being TRBD1 (6 bases). CDR1 is DFQATT, CDR2 SNEGSKA, per germline (reference sequence). The V end lost 0 bases, the J end lost 2 bases, and 11 bases lay between the germline ends. The CDR3 extends over 14 amino acids. CDR3 in amino acids: CSARDPWDTYEQYF. The CDR3 DNA is TGCAGTGCTAGAGATCCTTGGGACACCTACGAGCAGTACTTC.

In this sample, this clonotype turned up a few times. One end of the junction does not line up with germline, which may come from a read error. This CDR3 is CVSRTGGLADTQYF. CDR3 in DNA: TGTGTCAGCAGGACAGGGGGGCTCGCAGATACGCAGTATTTT. V is TRBV25-1 and J is TRBJ2-3, with 10 bases lining up with TRBD1. The germline gives CDR1 MGHDK, CDR2 SYGVNS. The CDR3 runs to 14 residues.

This clonotype has a handful of counts. A single base separates this from a much larger clone, so it may be a read error. The CDR3 carries no conserved terminal phenylalanine or tryptophan, so it likely arises from a read error. The V and J genes are TRBV6-2 or TRBV6-3 and TRBJ2-7, with 7 bases lining up with TRBD1. Germline V gene lookup returns CDR1 MNHEY and CDR2 SVGEGT. The V and J ends lost 0 bases and 4 bases, in that order; junction bases with no gene match: 9. There are 16 residues in the CDR3. CDR3 sequence reads: CASSYSLGTVSYEQYS. The CDR3 DNA follows: TGTGCCAGCAGTTACTCGCTCGGGACAGTTTCTTACGAGCAGTACTCC.

The rearrangement links TRBV11-1 to TRBJ2-7, with D hard to call. The CDR3 covers 12 residues. CDR1 is SGHAT, CDR2 FQDESV, per germline (reference sequence). The germline V and J ends were trimmed by 6 bases and 5 bases, with 11 bases remaining between them. CDR3 in amino acids: CASRSLTHEQYF. In DNA form, the CDR3 reads TGTGCCAGCAGGTCCCTTACACACGAGCAGTACTTC.

Only one count was recorded for this clonotype. The V gene is TRBV7-8, the J gene TRBJ2-5; 11 bases match TRBD2. V was clipped by 6 bases and J by 2 bases; unmatched bases: 17. CDR1 and CDR2 (germline): SGHVS, FQNEAQ. The CDR3 consists of 19 residues. This CDR3 reads CASSPGGLAGGGRQETQYF. DNA for the CDR3: TGTGCCAGCAGTCCTGGCGGGCTAGCGGGGGGCGGACGGCAAGAGACCCAGTACTTC.

This clonotype was detected ten times or more. The rearrangement joins TRBV27 to TRBJ2-3; D not resolved. This CDR3 has 10 residues. The germline V gene has CDR1 MNHEY and CDR2 SMNVEV (reference sequence). Trimming took off 9 bases at V and 4 bases at J, with 5 bases between the two ends. CDR3 coding DNA: TGTGCCAGTGGGGCAGATACGCAGTATTTT. Amino acids: CASGADTQYF.